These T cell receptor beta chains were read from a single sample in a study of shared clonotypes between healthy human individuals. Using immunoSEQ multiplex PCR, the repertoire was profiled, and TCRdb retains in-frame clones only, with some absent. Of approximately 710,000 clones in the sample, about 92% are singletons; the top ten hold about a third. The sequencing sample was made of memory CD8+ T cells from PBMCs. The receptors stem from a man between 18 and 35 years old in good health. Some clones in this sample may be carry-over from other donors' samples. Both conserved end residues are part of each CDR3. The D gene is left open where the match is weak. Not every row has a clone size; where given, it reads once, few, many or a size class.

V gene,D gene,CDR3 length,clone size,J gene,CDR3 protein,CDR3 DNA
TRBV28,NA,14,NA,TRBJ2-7,CASSLYFGNYEQYF,TGTGCCAGCAGTTTATATTTCGGTAACTACGAGCAGTACTTC
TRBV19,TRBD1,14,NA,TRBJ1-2,CASSPGGFGYGYTF,TGTGCCAGTAGCCCAGGGGGCTTCGGCTATGGCTACACCTTC
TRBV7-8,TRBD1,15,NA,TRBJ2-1,CASSVDRASYNEQFF,TGTGCCAGCAGCGTCGACAGGGCATCCTACAATGAGCAGTTCTTC
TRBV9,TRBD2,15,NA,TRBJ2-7,CASSVSGSGSYEQYF,TGTGCCAGCAGCGTCAGCGGGAGCGGCTCCTACGAGCAGTACTTC
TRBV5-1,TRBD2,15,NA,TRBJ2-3,CASSLSAGATDTQYF,TGCGCCAGCAGCTTGTCGGCGGGAGCAACAGATACGCAGTATTTT
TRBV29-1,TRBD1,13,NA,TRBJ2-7,CSALTGGSYEQYF,TGCAGCGCCCTGACAGGGGGCTCCTACGAGCAGTACTTC
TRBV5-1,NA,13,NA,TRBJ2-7,CASSFNRGYEQYF,TGCGCCAGCAGCTTCAACAGAGGGTACGAGCAGTACTTC
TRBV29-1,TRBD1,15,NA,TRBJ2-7,CSVGRQGARWDEQYF,TGCAGCGTTGGGCGGCAGGGGGCCCGATGGGACGAGCAGTACTTC
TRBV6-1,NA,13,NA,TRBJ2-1,CASTLGWRNEQFF,TGTGCCAGCACTCTAGGGTGGAGGAATGAGCAGTTCTTC
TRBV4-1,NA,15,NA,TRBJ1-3,CASSQGYGSGNTIYF,TGCGCCAGCAGCCAAGGGTACGGATCTGGAAACACCATATATTTT
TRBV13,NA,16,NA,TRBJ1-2,CASSQRGLSLFYGYTF,TGTGCCAGCAGCCAGAGGGGTCTTTCCCTCTTTTATGGCTACACCTTC
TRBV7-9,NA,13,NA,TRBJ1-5,CASSLDSYQPQHF,TGTGCCAGCAGCTTAGACAGTTATCAGCCCCAGCATTTT
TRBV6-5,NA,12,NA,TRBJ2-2,CASRPNTGELFF,TGTGCCAGCCGCCCTAACACCGGGGAGCTGTTTTTT
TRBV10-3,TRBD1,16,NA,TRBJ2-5,CAISSGETGATETQYF,TGTGCCATCAGCTCAGGCGAGACAGGGGCCACAGAGACCCAGTACTTC
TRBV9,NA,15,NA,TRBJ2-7,CASSVEDSEQYEQYF,TGTGCCAGCAGCGTAGAAGACTCCGAGCAGTACGAGCAGTACTTC
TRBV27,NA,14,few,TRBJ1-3,CASSPGSLANTIYF,TGTGCCAGCAGCCCCGGATCTTTGGCTAACACCATATATTTT
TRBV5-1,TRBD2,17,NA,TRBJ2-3,CASSLAVGAGVTDTQYF,TGCGCCAGCAGCTTGGCTGTCGGTGCGGGAGTCACAGATACGCAGTATTTT
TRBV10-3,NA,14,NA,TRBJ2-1,CAITRTLGADEQFF,TGTGCCATCACCCGAACTTTGGGGGCAGATGAGCAGTTCTTC
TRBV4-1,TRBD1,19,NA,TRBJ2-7,CASSQPGQLVFGTHYEQYF,TGCGCCAGCAGCCAACCGGGACAGCTGGTATTTGGGACCCACTACGAGCAGTACTTC
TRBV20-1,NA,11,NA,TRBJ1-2,CSARTGPVYTF,TGCAGTGCTAGGACAGGCCCAGTCTACACCTTC
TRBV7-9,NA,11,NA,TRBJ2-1,CASSEHNEQFF,TGTGCCAGCAGCGAGCACAATGAGCAGTTCTTC
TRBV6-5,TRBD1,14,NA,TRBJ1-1,CASSYQGGGTEAFF,TGTGCCAGCAGTTACCAGGGGGGAGGCACTGAAGCTTTCTTT
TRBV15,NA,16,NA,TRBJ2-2,CATSRDAGAGTGELFF,TGTGCCACCAGCAGAGATGCGGGGGCGGGTACCGGGGAGCTGTTTTTT